A selection of T cell receptor beta chains follows, all from one sample in a study of T cell responses to AZD1222 COVID-19 vaccine. Using immunoSEQ multiplex PCR, the repertoire was profiled, and TCRdb retains in-frame clones only, with some absent. The sample has more than 95,000 clones, less than 95% seen once. Here the sequenced sample was peripheral blood, taken on day 0 of MenACWY control vaccination. The receptors stem from an adult in good health. Each CDR3 is given with its conserved first and last residue. Fields, in order: V gene, D gene, clone size, J gene, CDR3 DNA, CDR3 protein. A D gene is named only where the DNA matches it firmly. Clone size is shown for a subset of rows, as once, few, many or a class of expanded clone.

v_call: TRBV3-1/TRBV3-2
d_call: -
clone_size: -
j_call: TRBJ1-1
cdr3_nt: TGTGCCAGCAGCCAAGAAGGGGTGAACACTGAAGCTTTCTTT
cdr3_aa: CASSQEGVNTEAFF

v_call: TRBV5-6
d_call: -
clone_size: -
j_call: TRBJ1-4
cdr3_nt: TGTGCCAGCAGCTTGTCTGGTCCCCGGTTCGCAACTAATGAAAAACTGTTTTTT
cdr3_aa: CASSLSGPRFATNEKLFF

v_call: TRBV29-1
d_call: TRBD1
clone_size: -
j_call: TRBJ2-2
cdr3_nt: TGCAGCGTAGACGGGACAGGGGGGTCCGGGGAGCTGTTTTTT
cdr3_aa: CSVDGTGGSGELFF

v_call: TRBV19
d_call: -
clone_size: -
j_call: TRBJ2-3
cdr3_nt: TGTGCCAGTAGTAACAGTTTTGGGGCCAGGGATACGCAGTATTTT
cdr3_aa: CASSNSFGARDTQYF

v_call: TRBV13
d_call: -
clone_size: -
j_call: TRBJ2-3
cdr3_nt: TGTGCCAGCAGCTTTGGCGGGACGTACACAGATACGCAGTATTTT
cdr3_aa: CASSFGGTYTDTQYF

v_call: TRBV7-9
d_call: TRBD1
clone_size: -
j_call: TRBJ1-2
cdr3_nt: TGTGCCAGCAGCTCCCATGGACAGGACAGAGCTAACTATGGCTACACCTTC
cdr3_aa: CASSSHGQDRANYGYTF

v_call: TRBV25-1
d_call: TRBD2
clone_size: -
j_call: TRBJ2-5
cdr3_nt: TGTGCCAGCAGCGCGACTAGCGGGAAGGAGACCCAGTACTTC
cdr3_aa: CASSATSGKETQYF

v_call: TRBV7-2
d_call: -
clone_size: -
j_call: TRBJ2-1
cdr3_nt: TGTGCCAGCAGCTTAGGGAGCTCCTACAATGAGCAGTTCTTC
cdr3_aa: CASSLGSSYNEQFF

v_call: TRBV2
d_call: TRBD2
clone_size: -
j_call: TRBJ2-3
cdr3_nt: TGTGCCAGCAGTGTTAGCGGGAGCCCCGTAGATACGCAGTATTTT
cdr3_aa: CASSVSGSPVDTQYF

v_call: TRBV5-1
d_call: TRBD1
clone_size: -
j_call: TRBJ1-4
cdr3_nt: TGCGCCAGCAGCTTGGCCCAAGACAGGGGGGCCGGTGAAAAACTGTTTTTT
cdr3_aa: CASSLAQDRGAGEKLFF

v_call: TRBV5-1
d_call: -
clone_size: -
j_call: TRBJ2-5
cdr3_nt: TGCGCCAGCAGCTTAGGTGAGGGTTTGAGGACGGGCGAGACCCAGTACTTC
cdr3_aa: CASSLGEGLRTGETQYF

v_call: TRBV19
d_call: TRBD2
clone_size: -
j_call: TRBJ2-1
cdr3_nt: TGTGCCAGTAGTATTCCAGCGGGAAGAGGGGAGCAGTTCTTC
cdr3_aa: CASSIPAGRGEQFF

v_call: TRBV4-2
d_call: TRBD1
clone_size: -
j_call: TRBJ1-2
cdr3_nt: TGTGCCAGCAGCCAAGCGCTGACAGGGAACTCAAACTATGGCTACACCTTC
cdr3_aa: CASSQALTGNSNYGYTF

v_call: TRBV25-1
d_call: -
clone_size: once
j_call: TRBJ2-1
cdr3_nt: TGTGCCAGCAGTGAATTCATTGAGCAGTTCTTC
cdr3_aa: CASSEFIEQFF

v_call: TRBV21-1
d_call: -
clone_size: -
j_call: TRBJ2-7
cdr3_nt: TGTGCCAGCAGCCCCCCAGATAACCGGGACCGAGACTACGAGCAGTACTTC
cdr3_aa: CASSPPDNRDRDYEQYF

v_call: TRBV19
d_call: -
clone_size: -
j_call: TRBJ1-3
cdr3_nt: TGTGCCAGTAGTATCGACAGTGGGGGAAACACCATATATTTT
cdr3_aa: CASSIDSGGNTIYF

v_call: TRBV6-5
d_call: -
clone_size: -
j_call: TRBJ1-1
cdr3_nt: TGTGCCAGCATCCGGGGCACTGAAGCTTTCTTT
cdr3_aa: CASIRGTEAFF

v_call: TRBV10-1
d_call: -
clone_size: -
j_call: TRBJ2-3
cdr3_nt: TGCGCCAGCAGTGAGTTCGAGCGGGGCACAGATACGCAGTATTTT
cdr3_aa: CASSEFERGTDTQYF

v_call: TRBV7-6
d_call: TRBD1
clone_size: -
j_call: TRBJ2-2
cdr3_nt: TGTGCCAGCAGCTTAGCGGGACAGGGGGCCGGAACCGGGGAGCTGTTTTTT
cdr3_aa: CASSLAGQGAGTGELFF

v_call: TRBV4-3
d_call: -
clone_size: -
j_call: TRBJ1-2
cdr3_nt: TGCGCCAGCAGCCAAGATTCAACTAACTATGGCTACACCTTC
cdr3_aa: CASSQDSTNYGYTF

v_call: TRBV12-5
d_call: -
clone_size: -
j_call: TRBJ2-1
cdr3_nt: TGTGCTAGTGGTTTGGTACCCTCAGCCAATGAGCAGTTCTTC
cdr3_aa: CASGLVPSANEQFF

v_call: TRBV27
d_call: -
clone_size: -
j_call: TRBJ1-1
cdr3_nt: TGTGCCAGCAGTTTTACGGGGGCCGCTGAAGCTTTCTTT
cdr3_aa: CASSFTGAAEAFF

v_call: TRBV3-1/TRBV3-2
d_call: -
clone_size: -
j_call: TRBJ1-1
cdr3_nt: TGTGCCAGCAGCCAAAAGGGGTATACTGAAGCTTTCTTT
cdr3_aa: CASSQKGYTEAFF

v_call: TRBV7-9
d_call: -
clone_size: -
j_call: TRBJ1-1
cdr3_nt: TGTGCCAGCAGCCCACAGGCCGGGAACACTGAAGCTTTCTTT
cdr3_aa: CASSPQAGNTEAFF

v_call: TRBV6-1
d_call: TRBD1
clone_size: -
j_call: TRBJ1-1
cdr3_nt: TGTGCCAGCAGTGAAGCTGGACAGGGTCGAATTCAGCGGGTCTTT
cdr3_aa: CASSEAGQGRIQRVF

v_call: TRBV29-1
d_call: -
clone_size: -
j_call: TRBJ1-2
cdr3_nt: TGCAGCGTTCATACAGGCCTACATGGCTACACCTTC
cdr3_aa: CSVHTGLHGYTF

v_call: TRBV4-3
d_call: TRBD2
clone_size: -
j_call: TRBJ2-5
cdr3_nt: TGCGCCAGCAGCCAAATAGCGGGGGGGAAAGAGACCCAGTACTTC
cdr3_aa: CASSQIAGGKETQYF

v_call: TRBV2
d_call: -
clone_size: -
j_call: TRBJ2-2
cdr3_nt: TGTGCCAGCAGTGGTACTATCAACACCGGGGAGCTGTTTTTT
cdr3_aa: CASSGTINTGELFF

v_call: TRBV11-3
d_call: -
clone_size: -
j_call: TRBJ1-4
cdr3_nt: TGTGCCAGCAGCTACCCAGGGGTGACTAATGAAAAACTGTTTTTT
cdr3_aa: CASSYPGVTNEKLFF

v_call: TRBV3-1/TRBV3-2
d_call: -
clone_size: -
j_call: TRBJ1-1
cdr3_nt: TGTGCCAGCAGCCCTCGAGGGGGTCAAGCTTTCTTT
cdr3_aa: CASSPRGGQAFF

v_call: TRBV12-3/TRBV12-4
d_call: -
clone_size: -
j_call: TRBJ1-1
cdr3_nt: TGTGCCAGCAGCTTTGGCGCGAACACTGAAGCTTTCTTT
cdr3_aa: CASSFGANTEAFF

v_call: TRBV18
d_call: -
clone_size: -
j_call: TRBJ2-1
cdr3_nt: TGTGCCAGCTCACCCTACAGGGAATCCTACAATGAGCAGTTCTTC
cdr3_aa: CASSPYRESYNEQFF

v_call: TRBV24-1
d_call: TRBD1
clone_size: -
j_call: TRBJ2-1
cdr3_nt: TGTGCCACCAGTGCAGGGGGCTCCTACAATGAGCAGTTCTTC
cdr3_aa: CATSAGGSYNEQFF

v_call: TRBV11-3
d_call: TRBD1
clone_size: -
j_call: TRBJ1-6
cdr3_nt: TGTGCCAGCAGCTCTCGACAGGGGGATCCTAATTTGTCACCCCTCCACTTT
cdr3_aa: CASSSRQGDPNLSPLHF

v_call: TRBV7-2
d_call: -
clone_size: -
j_call: TRBJ2-6
cdr3_nt: TGTGCCAGCAGCTCAAGACCGACCCCCTCTGGGGCCAACGTCCTGACTTTC
cdr3_aa: CASSSRPTPSGANVLTF

v_call: TRBV7-2
d_call: -
clone_size: -
j_call: TRBJ1-5
cdr3_nt: TGTGCCAGCAGCTTAGGGCGAAACAATCAGCCCCAGCATTTT
cdr3_aa: CASSLGRNNQPQHF

v_call: TRBV3-1/TRBV3-2
d_call: -
clone_size: -
j_call: TRBJ1-5
cdr3_nt: TGTGCCAGCAGGAGGCAGGGGATGGGAGGCAATCAGCCCCAGCATTTT
cdr3_aa: CASRRQGMGGNQPQHF

v_call: TRBV2
d_call: -
clone_size: -
j_call: TRBJ1-3
cdr3_nt: TGTGCCAGCAGTGGGCCCGACCAGGGGACGTTTGGAAACACCATATATTTT
cdr3_aa: CASSGPDQGTFGNTIYF

v_call: TRBV7-9
d_call: TRBD1
clone_size: -
j_call: TRBJ2-3
cdr3_nt: TGTGCCAGCAGCTCCTGGGGACAGACGTTTTCGGGCACAGATACGCAGTATTTT
cdr3_aa: CASSSWGQTFSGTDTQYF

v_call: TRBV28
d_call: -
clone_size: -
j_call: TRBJ1-2
cdr3_nt: TGTGCCAGCAGCTTACTTCTACAGGGTGGGGGTGGCTACACCTTC
cdr3_aa: CASSLLLQGGGGYTF

v_call: TRBV14
d_call: -
clone_size: -
j_call: TRBJ1-1
cdr3_nt: TGTGCCAGCAGCCAAGGGCGGAACACTGAAGCTTTCTTT
cdr3_aa: CASSQGRNTEAFF

v_call: TRBV28
d_call: TRBD2
clone_size: -
j_call: TRBJ2-2
cdr3_nt: TGTGCCAGCAGTTTAATAAGGTACAGCGGGAGATCCAGCGGGGAGCTGTTTTTT
cdr3_aa: CASSLIRYSGRSSGELFF

v_call: TRBV18
d_call: -
clone_size: once
j_call: TRBJ2-5
cdr3_nt: TGTGCCAGCTCACCAGTGTCCGGGGGACGAGAGACCCAGTACTTC
cdr3_aa: CASSPVSGGRETQYF

v_call: TRBV7-9
d_call: TRBD2
clone_size: -
j_call: TRBJ2-5
cdr3_nt: TGTGCCAGCAGCATGGGACTAGCGGGGGCCCAAGAGACCCAGTACTTC
cdr3_aa: CASSMGLAGAQETQYF

v_call: TRBV4-1
d_call: -
clone_size: few
j_call: TRBJ1-2
cdr3_nt: TGCGCCAGCAGCAAGGTGGGGGCTAACTATGGCTACACCTTC
cdr3_aa: CASSKVGANYGYTF

v_call: TRBV3-1/TRBV3-2
d_call: -
clone_size: -
j_call: TRBJ2-5
cdr3_nt: TGTGCCAGCAGAGACGAGTGGGAGACCCAGTACTTC
cdr3_aa: CASRDEWETQYF

v_call: TRBV2
d_call: -
clone_size: -
j_call: TRBJ2-5
cdr3_nt: TGTGCCAGCAGTGCAGGATTTAAGCAAGAGACCCAGTACTTC
cdr3_aa: CASSAGFKQETQYF

v_call: TRBV30
d_call: -
clone_size: -
j_call: TRBJ1-4
cdr3_nt: TGTGCCTGGAGTTGGGGGCAGGGGATGGAGCCGGCAAATTTT
cdr3_aa: CAWSWGQGMEPANF

v_call: TRBV4-3
d_call: -
clone_size: -
j_call: TRBJ2-1
cdr3_nt: TGCGCCAGCAGCCAATTTGCGGACGGACTCTCCTACAATGAGCAGTTCTTC
cdr3_aa: CASSQFADGLSYNEQFF

v_call: TRBV5-5
d_call: -
clone_size: -
j_call: TRBJ2-7
cdr3_nt: TGTGCCAGCAGCTTGGCCGGGCAGGGGTCCTACGAGCAGTACTTC
cdr3_aa: CASSLAGQGSYEQYF

v_call: TRBV18
d_call: -
clone_size: -
j_call: TRBJ1-1
cdr3_nt: TGTGCCAGCTCAGCGGGGACGGCGAACACTGAAGCTTTCTTT
cdr3_aa: CASSAGTANTEAFF